The 20 T cell receptor beta chains below were found in one sample sequenced in a study of regulatory T cells in long-lasting Graves disease. Stated time point: newly diagnosed GD, antithyroid drugs for less than 3 months. PBMCs provided the RNA from which the TCR library was made. The authors built TCR beta libraries using iRepertoire HTBI primers and Arm-PCR of CDR3 regions. TCRdb re-analysed the multiplex PCR reads in MiXCR, keeping a single row per CDR3 protein. Of roughly 360,000 distinct CDR3 sequences in the sample, roughly 12% were seen once. The same data also went into a second study, on T cells in Graves' hyperthyroidism and ophthalmopathy.

The sample here was peripheral blood mononuclear cells (PBMCs), taken at new diagnosis, from a patient treated with antithyroid drugs. These receptors were taken from a woman under 30 with Graves disease.

This clonotype has only a few counts. The rearrangement uses TRBV7-2 and TRBJ2-5; D gene uncertain. In germline, CDR1 is SGHTA, CDR2 FQGNSA. Trimming took 1 base from V and 1 from J, leaving 7 bases between them. There are 14 residues in the CDR3. The CDR3 region is CASSLVTFQETQYF. The CDR3 bases are TGTGCCAGCAGCTTAGTAACTTTCCAAGAGACCCAGTACTTC.

The chain employs TRBV6-1 and TRBJ1-2, with D possibly being TRBD1 (5 bases). With 7 bases removed from V and 5 bases from J, the gap between germline ends came to 14 bases. The V gene's germline CDR1 is MNHNS and CDR2 SASEGT. The CDR3 length is 13 residues. CDR3 coding DNA: TGTGCCAGCAATCCAGGGAGAGAGTATGGCTACACCTTC. This translates into CASNPGREYGYTF.

This clonotype has a handful of counts. The chain is built from TRBV11-2 and TRBJ1-2, with D maybe TRBD1 (6 bases). Germline V lookup: CDR1 SGHAT, CDR2 FQNNGV. The CDR3 extends over 15 amino acids. Trimming stripped 4 bases from V and 1 base from J, with 13 bases between. CDR3 nucleotides: TGTGCCAGCAGCTCCACGGCAGGGGTTAACTATGGCTACACCTTC. It encodes CASSSTAGVNYGYTF.

This clonotype has ten or more counts. The chain combines TRBV24-1 with TRBJ2-6, with D hard to call. Trimming shortened V by 4 bases and J by 0 bases, and 3 bases separated the two germline ends. The CDR3 extends over 14 amino acids. Germline loops: CDR1 KGHDR, CDR2 SFDVKD. CDR3 bases: TGTGCCACCAGTGACACCTCTGGGGCCAACGTCCTGACTTTC. Amino acids: CATSDTSGANVLTF.

In this sample, this clonotype turned up many times. The V and J genes are TRBV28 and TRBJ2-3, with TRBD2 identical over 10 bases. V trimming: 6 bases; J trimming: 1 base; junction bases outside the gene matches: 4. The V gene's germline CDR1 is MDHEN and CDR2 SYDVKM. The CDR3 loop spans 15 amino acids. This chain's CDR3 is CASSYGLAGTDTQYF. The DNA for the CDR3 is TGTGCCAGCAGCTATGGACTAGCGGGCACAGATACGCAGTATTTT.

This clonotype was found a few times. The genes are TRBV20-1 and TRBJ2-1; 10 nucleotides agree with TRBD2. The V gene's germline CDR1 is DFQATT and CDR2 SNEGSKA (reference sequence). Losses at the gene ends were 3 bases for V and 6 bases for J; bases not matched to a gene: 8. The CDR3 spans 15 residues. The CDR3 coding sequence is TGCAGTGCTAGGTTGCTTCTAGCGGGAGTCAATGAGCAGTTCTTC. Amino acid sequence: CSARLLLAGVNEQFF.

This clonotype was found a few times. The chain recombines TRBV7-9 with TRBJ1-2; 11 bases agree with TRBD1. V trimming: 2 bases; J trimming: 7 bases; junction bases outside the gene matches: 9. This CDR3 comprises 16 residues. Germline-derived CDR1 and CDR2 are SEHNR and FQNEAQ (reference sequence). In DNA form, the CDR3 reads TGTGCCAGCAGCTTACCAAGGGGACAGGGGGAGTTTGGCTACACCTTC. Translating it yields CASSLPRGQGEFGYTF.

This clonotype was detected many times. The V call is TRBV11-1, the J call TRBJ2-1; D is perhaps TRBD1 or TRBD2 (5 bases each). Per germline, CDR1 SGHAT and CDR2 FQDESV (reference sequence). Deletions cut 3 bases from V and 8 bases from J, with 11 bases between. The CDR3 is made up of 13 amino acids. CDR3 residues: CASSLSGRDEQFF. CDR3 nucleotide sequence: TGTGCCAGCAGCTTGTCAGGGCGGGATGAGCAGTTCTTC.

The chain links TRBV11-2 to TRBJ2-2; 8 bases fit TRBD2. The CDR3 spans 17 residues. CDR1 is SGHAT, CDR2 FQNNGV, per germline. Unmatched junction bases numbered 8, after V lost 5 bases and J lost 0 bases. The CDR3 coding sequence is TGTGCCAGCAGCCCCAGGACTAGCTGGGCGAACACCGGGGAGCTGTTTTTT. This encodes CASSPRTSWANTGELFF.

In this sample, this clonotype turned up a few times. The gene calls are TRBV4-1 and TRBJ2-7, with D possibly matching TRBD1 (6 bases). CDR3 length equals 18 residues. Germline loops: CDR1 MGHRA, CDR2 YSYEKL. V lost 2 bases to trimming and J lost 3 bases, with 23 bases between them. The CDR3, as DNA: TGCGCCAGCAGCCAATGGCCCAGGGGAAGGCACGAGGACTACGAGCAGTACTTC. It encodes CASSQWPRGRHEDYEQYF.

There are many counts of this clonotype. This chain links TRBV29-1 with TRBJ2-5; 11 bases line up with TRBD2. Germline V gene data show CDR1 as SQVTM and CDR2 as ANQGSEA. The V and J ends lost 1 base and 6 bases, in that order; junction bases with no gene match: 16. CDR3 length: 18 residues. CDR3 DNA: TGCAGCGTTGAAGGATTCCCCCTCATAGCGGGGGGGGTGAAGACCCAGTACTTC. It translates to CSVEGFPLIAGGVKTQYF.

This clonotype was recorded many times. This sequence joins TRBV19 and TRBJ1-1, with 8 positions matching TRBD1. Trimming removed 5 bases from V and 0 bases from J; junction bases left unmatched: 17. Germline V gene sequence: CDR1 LNHDA, CDR2 SQIVND (reference sequence). This CDR3 contains 19 residues. CDR3 in amino acids: CASSPGAGGPLPMNTEAFF. CDR3 coding DNA: TGTGCCAGTAGTCCTGGGGCAGGGGGCCCACTCCCCATGAACACTGAAGCTTTCTTT. The complete variable domain, with remaining parts taken from reference TRBV19 and TRBJ1-1, reads DGGITQSPKYLFRKEGQNVTLSCEQNLNHDAMYWYRQDPGQGLRLIYYSQIVNDFQKGDIAEGYSVSREKKESFPLTVTSAQKNPTAFYLCASSPGAGGPLPMNTEAFFGQGTRLTVV.

In this sample, this clonotype turned up a few times. The J gene is TRBJ2-3, the V gene TRBV20-1, with 7 bases lining up with TRBD2. Per germline, CDR1 DFQATT and CDR2 SNEGSKA (reference sequence). The CDR3 runs to 14 residues. The J segment lost 5 bases and the V segment lost 0 bases, leaving 5 bases of the junction unmatched. CDR3 sequence: CSARDVRTRDTQYF. The CDR3 bases are TGCAGTGCTAGAGATGTGCGGACTAGAGATACGCAGTATTTT.

This clonotype showed up many times. The chain has TRBV19 and TRBJ1-1; TRBD1 matches 8 bases. This CDR3 is built from 13 residues. Unmatched junction bases numbered 4, after V lost 9 bases and J lost 1 base. Germline V gene data show CDR1 as LNHDA and CDR2 as SQIVND (reference sequence). Here the CDR3 DNA reads TGTGCCAGCCGGGACAGGTGGAACACTGAAGCTTTCTTT. Translating gives CASRDRWNTEAFF.

As regards this clonotype: One base away lies a much larger clone, so this may be a sequencing read error. The CDR3 region is CASRGLSILAGGYEQFF. Here the CDR3 DNA reads TGTGCCAGCAGGGGCTTGTCGATTCTAGCGGGGGGCTATGAGCAGTTCTTC. The rearrangement uses TRBV7-2 and TRBJ2-1; 11 bases align to TRBD2. The CDR3 is made up of 17 amino acids. Germline V CDR1 and CDR2: SGHTA, FQGNSA. V trimming: 6 bases; J trimming: 8 bases; junction bases outside the gene matches: 15.

This clonotype occurred a few times. The chain recombines TRBV28 with TRBJ2-7; no definite D call. Germline V CDR1 and CDR2: MDHEN, SYDVKM. This CDR3 contains 11 residues. Trimming cost V 5 bases and J 7 bases, with 9 bases left between them. The CDR3 DNA reads as TGTGCCAGCAGTAGGTGGTTGGAGCAGTACTTC. Protein: CASSRWLEQYF.

This clonotype was counted only a few times. The rearrangement uses TRBV4-2 and TRBJ1-3; a weak D match, TRBD1 (6 bases). The V end lost 3 bases, the J end lost 0 bases, and 15 bases lay between the germline ends. CDR1 is LGHNA and CDR2 is YNFKEQ in the germline V gene. There are 17 residues in the CDR3. This CDR3 is CASSQIGQPISGNTIYF. CDR3 bases: TGTGCCAGCAGCCAGATAGGACAGCCCATCTCTGGAAACACCATATATTTT.

This clonotype was recorded many times. The rearrangement joins TRBV12-3 or TRBV12-4 to TRBJ1-2, with 7 nucleotides matching TRBD1. CDR3 size: 14 residues. Trimming removed 7 bases from V and 7 bases from J; junction bases left unmatched: 12. CDR3 region: CASTGTALLGGYTF. DNA of the CDR3: TGTGCCAGCACCGGGACAGCTCTTCTGGGTGGCTACACCTTC.

This clonotype was found many times. This chain uses TRBV20-1 with TRBJ2-3; the D gene is possibly TRBD2 (5 bases). V lost 5 bases, J lost 4 bases, and 10 bases lay in between. Germline V gene sequence: CDR1 DFQATT, CDR2 SNEGSKA (reference sequence). This CDR3 is built from 12 residues. The DNA of the CDR3 is TGCAGTGCTCCGATGGACTCAGATACGCAGTATTTT. The encoded protein is CSAPMDSDTQYF.

This clonotype was detected ten times or more. The chain has TRBV12-3 or TRBV12-4 and TRBJ2-1; 7 bases align to TRBD2. The better agreement between TRBJ2-5 and the DNA end casts doubt on the J call. The CDR3 consists of 14 residues. CDR3 in DNA: TGTGCCAGCAGTTTCCAGGGCGGGGGAGAGACCCAGTACTTC. The encoded protein is CASSFQGGGETQYF.